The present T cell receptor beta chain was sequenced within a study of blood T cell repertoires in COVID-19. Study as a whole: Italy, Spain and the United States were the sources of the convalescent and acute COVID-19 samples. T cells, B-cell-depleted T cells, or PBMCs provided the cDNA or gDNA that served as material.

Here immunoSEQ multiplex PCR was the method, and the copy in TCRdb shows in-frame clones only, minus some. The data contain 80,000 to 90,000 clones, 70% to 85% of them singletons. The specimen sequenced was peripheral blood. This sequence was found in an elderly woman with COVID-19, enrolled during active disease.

The DNA for the CDR3 is TGTGCCAGCAGGATAACCGGGACAGGGAGCTTAGGCACTGAAGCTTTCTTT. This codes for CASRITGTGSLGTEAFF. V gene TRBV27 combines with J gene TRBJ1-1, with 9 bases fitting TRBD1. Germline CDR1 is MNHEY and CDR2 is SMNVEV (reference sequence). The J segment lost 4 bases and the V segment lost 6 bases, leaving 15 bases of the junction unmatched. The CDR3 spans 17 residues.